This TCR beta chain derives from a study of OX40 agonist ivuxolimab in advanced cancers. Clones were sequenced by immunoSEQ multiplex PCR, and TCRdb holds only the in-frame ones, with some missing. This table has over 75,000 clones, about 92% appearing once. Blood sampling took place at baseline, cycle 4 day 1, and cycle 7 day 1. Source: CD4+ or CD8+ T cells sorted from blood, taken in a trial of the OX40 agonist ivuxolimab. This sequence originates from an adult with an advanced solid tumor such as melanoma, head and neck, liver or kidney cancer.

Here the CDR3 reads CASSIAQGATDTQYF. The CDR3 region has the DNA TGTGCCAGTAGTATAGCGCAGGGGGCCACAGATACGCAGTATTTT. This chain connects TRBV19 to TRBJ2-3, with 8 bases that match TRBD1. The CDR3 totals 15 residues. Germline V gene sequence: CDR1 LNHDA, CDR2 SQIVND (reference sequence). Trimming took 1 base from V and 2 from J; bases not matched to a gene: 2.